The 20 T cell receptor beta chains below all came from one sample that was sequenced in a study of blood T cells in healthy people across ages. Then a second PCR, running roughly 7 to 12 cycles, was carried out with a sample-barcoded 5' primer and a J-beta primer mix. TCRdb re-called the 5' RACE reads with MiXCR, one entry per CDR3 protein. Of almost 1 million distinct CDR3 sequences in the sample, roughly 47% were seen once. The sequenced sample was blood. The receptors were sampled from a woman aged 60-75 years in good health.

The chain is built from TRBV28 and TRBJ2-5, with 10 bases fitting TRBD1. CDR3 length equals 14 residues. Germline V gene data show CDR1 as MDHEN and CDR2 as SYDVKM. V shed 7 bases, J shed 11 bases, and the junction held 13 bases outside the gene matches. The CDR3: CASTYPGTGVKQYF. In DNA, the CDR3 is TGTGCCAGCACCTACCCTGGGACAGGGGTTAAGCAGTACTTC.

With respect to this clonotype: Without the conserved terminal phenylalanine or tryptophan, this CDR3 likely stems from a read error. This chain uses TRBV7-9 with TRBJ2-7, with TRBD1 matching over 11 bases. The CDR3 loop spans 16 amino acids. V shed 5 bases, J shed 2 bases, and the junction held 8 bases outside the gene matches. Germline V gives CDR1 SEHNR, CDR2 FQNEAQ (reference sequence). The CDR3 sequence is CASSATAGQGAYEQYL. The CDR3 DNA reads as TGTGCCAGCAGCGCGACGGCGGGACAGGGGGCCTACGAGCAGTACCTC.

The CDR3 is CASSGLGKETQYF. The CDR3 region has the DNA TGTGCCAGCAGTGGCCTCGGAAAAGAGACCCAGTACTTC. The gene calls are TRBV12-3 or TRBV12-4 and TRBJ2-5; D unclear. This CDR3 is 13 amino acids long. Between the trimmed V and J ends, which lost 5 bases and 3 bases, there was a span of 10 bases.

The rearrangement joins TRBV24-1 to TRBJ1-6; unclear D gene. Trimming cost V 2 bases and J 2 bases, with 9 bases left between them. The CDR3 extends over 16 amino acids. Germline CDR1 KGHDR, CDR2 SFDVKD. Here the CDR3 reads CATSDYAGTYNSPLHF. Here the CDR3 DNA reads TGTGCCACCAGTGATTACGCGGGGACCTATAATTCACCCCTCCACTTT.

The chain is built from TRBV29-1 and TRBJ2-1, with TRBD2 identical over 8 bases. CDR1 is SQVTM, CDR2 ANQGSEA, per germline. With V trimmed by 4 bases and J by 6 bases, 5 bases remained unmatched. The CDR3 sequence is 13 residues long. The chain's CDR3 is CSVAPLAANEQFF. CDR3 nucleotides: TGCAGCGTTGCCCCACTAGCGGCCAATGAGCAGTTCTTC.

This sequence joins TRBV7-9 and TRBJ1-4; 7 nucleotides line up with TRBD1. CDR3 length: 13 amino acids. J gave up 7 bases and V 6 bases, and 5 bases lay outside the gene matches. CDR1 and CDR2 (germline): SEHNR, FQNEAQ (reference sequence). The CDR3, as DNA: TGTGCCAGCAGGAACAGGGGTGGTGAAAAACTGTTTTTT. This translates into CASRNRGGEKLFF.

This rearrangement joins TRBV12-3 or TRBV12-4 to TRBJ1-5; maybe TRBD1 (6 bases). There are 13 residues in the CDR3. Trimming removed 7 bases at V and 4 bases at J, with 11 bases between. CDR3 sequence (DNA): TGTGCCAGCAAACGGGACACTAATCAGCCCCAGCATTTT. It yields the protein CASKRDTNQPQHF.

The V call is TRBV7-6, the J call TRBJ1-6, with a possible D match to TRBD1 (5 bases). Germline CDR1 and CDR2: SGHVS and FNYEAQ. CDR3 length equals 15 residues. V dropped 3 bases and J dropped 7 bases, with 13 bases sitting between them. The CDR3 bases are TGTGCCAGCAGCTTGTCCGGGACCCCAAATTCACCCCTCCACTTT. Amino acid sequence: CASSLSGTPNSPLHF.

This clonotype was seen a single time. The CDR3 DNA reads as TGCAGTGCTAAGGCCCTTATTACAGGGGAGCGCAATGAGCAGTACTTC. Its protein is CSAKALITGERNEQYF. V usage is TRBV20-1 and J usage is TRBJ2-5, with TRBD1 matching 7 bases. J gave up 11 bases and V 4 bases, and 22 bases lay outside the gene matches. Germline lookup yields CDR1 DFQATT and CDR2 SNEGSKA (reference sequence). The CDR3 spans 16 residues.

The chain carries TRBV7-6 and TRBJ2-5, with unresolved D. Per the germline V gene, CDR1 is SGHVS and CDR2 is FNYEAQ. Trimming stripped 2 bases from V and 2 bases from J, with 15 bases between. CDR3 length: 16 amino acids. The CDR3 sequence is CASSLQEGPRQETQYF. DNA for the CDR3: TGTGCCAGCAGCTTACAGGAAGGACCCCGTCAAGAGACCCAGTACTTC.

In its sample, this clonotype was seen a few times. The chain employs TRBV2 and TRBJ2-7, with D unresolved. The CDR3 is 14 residues long. In germline, CDR1 is SNHLY, CDR2 FYNNEI. V was cut by 4 bases and J by 4 bases, with 14 bases left in between. The CDR3 DNA reads TGTGCCAGCAGTGTTGGCGGATCCACATACGAGCAGTACTTC. This encodes CASSVGGSTYEQYF.

Concerning this clonotype: Relative to the germline gene, one junction end is altered; a read error may explain this. The genes are TRBV13 and TRBJ2-3; 13 bases map to TRBD2. The CDR3 is 16 residues long. The germline V gene has CDR1 PRHDT and CDR2 FYEKMQ (reference sequence). The CDR3 nucleotides read TGTGCCAACAGCTCCGCGACTAGCGGGAGGACAGATACGCAGTATTTT. As protein: CANSSATSGRTDTQYF.

This clonotype came up a few times. The J gene is TRBJ2-1, the V gene TRBV28, with D perhaps matching TRBD1 or TRBD2 (6 bases each). From germline, CDR1 is MDHEN and CDR2 SYDVKM. The CDR3 has 15 amino acids. V was clipped by 3 bases and J by 4 bases, with 13 bases between them. This CDR3 is CASSLVQGTYNEQFF. The CDR3 DNA reads TGTGCCAGCAGTTTGGTTCAGGGGACTTACAATGAGCAGTTCTTC.

This clonotype has more than one count but fewer than ten. One junction end does not reproduce the germline sequence, and a read error may be involved. The V call is TRBV7-2, the J call TRBJ2-3, with 11 bases that match TRBD2. CDR3 length: 14 amino acids. Germline CDR1 is SGHTA and CDR2 is FQGNSA. The CDR3 is CASTLGLAGYTQYF. CDR3 DNA sequence: TGTGCCAGCACCTTAGGACTAGCGGGTTATACGCAGTATTTT.

The CDR3, as DNA: TGCAGCGTTGGAGATTGGGGTCTCGAGCAGTACTTC. It codes for CSVGDWGLEQYF. This rearrangement joins TRBV29-1 to TRBJ2-5; D gene ambiguous. Judging by the DNA end, TRBJ2-7 fits better; the J call may be wrong. The CDR3 totals 12 residues. Germline lookup yields CDR1 SQVTM and CDR2 ANQGSEA.

The chain couples TRBV7-2 to TRBJ2-5, with 8 positions matching TRBD2. The DNA end is a closer match to TRBJ2-7, so the J assignment may be wrong. The length of the CDR3 is 15 residues. Per the germline V gene, CDR1 is SGHTA and CDR2 is FQGNSA. The CDR3 coding sequence is TGTGCCAGCAGCTTGGAACTAGCGGAGATATACGAGCAGTACTTC. Amino acid sequence: CASSLELAEIYEQYF.

CDR3 bases: TGCAGCGTTGAGCGGGAGGGCCCCTACGAGCAGTACTTC. It is translated as CSVEREGPYEQYF. The J gene is TRBJ2-7, the V gene TRBV29-1; TRBD2 matches at 9 bases. V shed 3 bases and J 2 bases; nucleotides not matched to a gene: 2. This CDR3 has 13 residues. Germline V gene sequence: CDR1 SQVTM, CDR2 ANQGSEA.

V gene TRBV6-2 or TRBV6-3 combines with J gene TRBJ2-7; TRBD2 matches 14 bases. V gave up 7 bases and J gave up 7 bases; unmatched junction bases: 21. The length of the CDR3 is 19 residues. Germline CDR1 and CDR2: MNHEY and SVGEGT. CDR3 loop: CASNPGLAGVGSSFWEQYF. CDR3 nucleotide sequence: TGTGCCAGCAATCCGGGACTAGCGGGAGTGGGTTCCAGTTTTTGGGAGCAGTACTTC.

This chain connects TRBV7-3 to TRBJ1-2; 8 bases fit TRBD1. CDR3 size: 15 residues. Trimming cost V 5 bases and J 4 bases; bases outside gene matches: 9. CDR1 is SGHTA and CDR2 is FQGTGA in the germline V gene. The CDR3 nucleotides read TGTGCCAGCAGCACTAGACAGGGGCCGGTCTATGGCTACACCTTC. This encodes CASSTRQGPVYGYTF.

This clonotype was observed a handful of times. The rearrangement links TRBV2 to TRBJ2-3; D may be TRBD1 or TRBD2 (5 bases each). Looked up from germline, CDR1 is SNHLY and CDR2 is FYNNEI. Trimming shortened V by 8 bases and J by 8 bases, and 11 bases separated the two germline ends. This CDR3 is built from 11 residues. In DNA, the CDR3 is TGTGCCAGCCGGATTGGGGGTACGCAGTATTTT. Translating it yields CASRIGGTQYF.